This T cell receptor beta chain originates from a study of cytomegalovirus exposure and HLA in healthy donors. Study conclusions and caveats: Researchers reported in a later analysis that a missense DCLRE1C variant was tied to TCR beta V- and J-gene trimming. In an earlier analysis, productive rearrangement rates for most beta V segments clustered near 87% or 30%.

At collection, donors were nominally healthy, but unrecorded immune exposures were probable. PCR employed 60 Vbeta and 13 Jbeta primers. TCRdb's table, derived via immunoSEQ multiplex PCR, lists solely in-frame clones and lacks some. The sample records approximately 190,000 clones, 84% being singletons. Germline V lookup: CDR1 SGHVS, CDR2 FNYEAQ. CDR3 length equals 16 residues. V lost 3 bases, J lost 0 bases, and 4 bases stayed unmatched. Turning to this clone: Its target is not known.

This rearrangement joins TRBV7-6 to TRBJ2-2; 7 nucleotides match TRBD2. The clonotype originates from a woman aged 50 to 65 in good health and CMV-seropositive. Sequences were obtained from PBMCs. CDR3 DNA: TGTGCCAGCAGCTTCCTAGCGGCCTCGAACACCGGGGAGCTGTTTTTT. Its protein product is CASSFLAASNTGELFF.